This T cell receptor (beta chain) was found in a study of T cell clonality in common variable immunodeficiency. This CDR3 has 17 residues. Trimming took off 2 bases at V and 1 base at J, with 16 bases between the two ends. Germline V gives CDR1 SGHRS, CDR2 YFSETQ. Libraries were prepared by immunoSEQ multiplex PCR; TCRdb keeps only in-frame clonotypes and omits some of them. The specimen gives 15,000 to 20,000 clones without singletons; the ten biggest hold approximately 2.5%. Study-wide points: Compared with healthy controls, CVID subjects showed increased TCRbeta clonality, mostly in about a third. Repertoire-complication correlations in CVID were limited by patient heterogeneity. In common variable immunodeficiency, TCR beta chains reportedly carried fewer deletions and N-nucleotide insertions.

The table lists this clone with many counts. Its specificity is not known. The read terminates 3 residues ahead of where the CDR3 ends, so the germline J gene completes it. No CVID subject was ill or on immunomodulatory drugs when sampled. Heparinized whole blood, roughly 4.5 to 8 ml, came from each donor. The specimen sequenced was peripheral blood mononuclear cells. The TCR was taken from a human donor with common variable immunodeficiency. The chain employs TRBV5-1 and TRBJ2-1, with D perhaps matching TRBD1 (6 bases). The chain's CDR3 is CASSFVVDRQSYNEQFF. The covered CDR3 bases are TGCGCCAGCAGCTTCGTGGTGGACAGACAATCCTACAATGAG.